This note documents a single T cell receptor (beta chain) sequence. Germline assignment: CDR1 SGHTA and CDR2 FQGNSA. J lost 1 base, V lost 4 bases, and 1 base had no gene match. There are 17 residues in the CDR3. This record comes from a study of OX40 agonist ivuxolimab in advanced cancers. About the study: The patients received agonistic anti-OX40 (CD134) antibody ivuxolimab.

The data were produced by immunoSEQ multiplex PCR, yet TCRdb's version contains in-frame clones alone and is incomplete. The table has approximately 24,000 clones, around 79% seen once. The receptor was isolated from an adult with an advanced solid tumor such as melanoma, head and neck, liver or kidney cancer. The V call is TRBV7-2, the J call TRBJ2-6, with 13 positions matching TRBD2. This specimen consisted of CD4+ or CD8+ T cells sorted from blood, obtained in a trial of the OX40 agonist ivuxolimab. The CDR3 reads CASSSGLAGSGANVLTF. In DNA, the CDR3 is TGTGCCAGCAGCTCGGGACTAGCGGGGTCTGGGGCCAACGTCCTGACTTTC. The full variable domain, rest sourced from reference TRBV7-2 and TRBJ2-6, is GAGVSQSPSNKVTEKGKDVELRCDPISGHTALYWYRQSLGQGLEFLIYFQGNSAPDKSGLPSDRFSAERTGGSVSTLTIQRTQQEDSAVYLCASSSGLAGSGANVLTFGAGSRLTVL.